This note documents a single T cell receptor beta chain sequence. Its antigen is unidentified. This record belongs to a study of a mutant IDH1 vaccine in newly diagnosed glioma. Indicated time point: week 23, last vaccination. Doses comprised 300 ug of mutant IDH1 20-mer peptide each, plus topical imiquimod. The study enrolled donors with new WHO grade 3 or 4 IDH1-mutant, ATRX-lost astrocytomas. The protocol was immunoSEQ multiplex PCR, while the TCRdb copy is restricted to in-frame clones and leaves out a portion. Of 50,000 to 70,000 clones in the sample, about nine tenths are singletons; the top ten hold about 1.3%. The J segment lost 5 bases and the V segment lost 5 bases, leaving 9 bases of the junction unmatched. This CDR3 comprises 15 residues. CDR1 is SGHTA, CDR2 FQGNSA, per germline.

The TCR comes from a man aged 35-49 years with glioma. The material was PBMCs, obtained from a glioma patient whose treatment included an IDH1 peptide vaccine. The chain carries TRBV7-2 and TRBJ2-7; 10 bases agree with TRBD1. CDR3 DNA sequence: TGTGCCAGCAGCCGACGACAGGGGGCGGTAGACGAGCAGTACTTC. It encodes CASSRRQGAVDEQYF.